This TCR beta chain was observed in a study of human T cells and chemical hapten exposure. Study outcomes and limitations: TCRs above 1 in 1000 frequency did not change with DPC sensitization.

There are many counts of this clonotype. Its antigen is not known. The sample's time point: pre-sensitization, week 0. Sample treatment: therapeutic diphenylcyclopropenone sensitization with weekly scalp DPC. Before extraction, the whole blood was not fractionated, and total RNA was taken from it. CDR1 is SEHNR and CDR2 is FQNEAQ in the germline V gene (reference sequence). Trimming cost V 5 bases and J 5 bases, with 16 bases left between them. The CDR3 runs to 14 residues. One entry per CDR3 protein, called by TCRdb with MiXCR from the RACE reads. The profile shows about 80,000 distinct CDR3 sequences, 13% to 15% of them singletons.

The TCR comes from a woman aged 45 to 65 with alopecia areata. Some clones in this sample may be carry-over from other donors' samples. V usage is TRBV7-9 and J usage is TRBJ2-7; the D call may be TRBD1 or TRBD2 (6 bases each). Sequenced here: whole blood, sampled in connection with sensitization to the hapten diphenylcyclopropenone (DPC). CDR3 loop: CASSPRGPSHEQYF. Here the CDR3 DNA reads TGTGCCAGCAGCCCCCGGGGGCCGTCCCACGAGCAGTACTTC.